These 3 T cell receptor beta chains came from one sample sequenced in a study of blood T cell repertoires in COVID-19. Sequenced by immunoSEQ multiplex PCR; TCRdb stores in-frame clones only, minus some. The sample contains some 46,000 clones, approximately 83% of which appear only once. The specimen was peripheral blood. All receptors derive from a woman of 80 years or more with COVID-19, enrolled during active disease.

The rearrangement links TRBV20-1 to TRBJ2-7; 7 bases align to TRBD1. This CDR3 is built from 12 residues. The trim removed 3 bases at V and 6 bases at J, leaving 5 bases unmatched. Germline V gene data show CDR1 as DFQATT and CDR2 as SNEGSKA (reference sequence). Here the CDR3 DNA reads TGCAGTGCTAGTTTGACAGGGCGCGAGCAGTACTTC. The encoded protein is CSASLTGREQYF.

The gene calls are TRBV6-6 and TRBJ1-3; unclear D gene. The CDR3 is 13 residues long. CDR1 is MNHNY, CDR2 SVGAGI, per germline (reference sequence). The germline V and J ends were trimmed by 5 bases and 1 base, with 6 bases remaining between them. CDR3 amino acids: CASSPTSGNTIYF. CDR3 nucleotides: TGTGCCAGCAGTCCAACTTCTGGAAACACCATATATTTT.

V is TRBV4-3 and J is TRBJ2-7, with 11 bases matching TRBD2. Germline assignment: CDR1 LGHNA and CDR2 YSLEER. Trimming removed 5 bases from V and 4 bases from J; junction bases left unmatched: 10. There are 16 residues in the CDR3. This CDR3 is CASSFSSGRTTYEQYF. Here the CDR3 DNA reads TGCGCCAGCAGCTTCTCTAGCGGGAGGACTACTTACGAGCAGTACTTC.